The rows below give T cell receptor beta chains drawn from one sample of a study of blood T cell repertoires in COVID-19. The data were produced by immunoSEQ multiplex PCR, yet TCRdb's version contains in-frame clones alone and is incomplete. The sample holds 24,000 or so clones; around 86% are singletons and the top ten take under 20%. The sequenced sample was peripheral blood. The receptors come from an elderly woman with acute or convalescent COVID-19. Each CDR3 is given with its conserved first and last residue. D genes are given only for firm matches. Rows may omit the clone size; those that give it use once, few, many or a size class.

j_gene: TRBJ2-7
abundance: NA
v_gene: TRBV3-1/TRBV3-2
len: 14
d_gene: TRBD2
CDR3aa: CASSHGTTSYEQYF
CDR3nt: TGTGCCAGCAGCCACGGGACTACCTCCTACGAGCAGTACTTC

j_gene: TRBJ1-1
abundance: NA
v_gene: TRBV3-1/TRBV3-2
len: 12
d_gene: NA
CDR3aa: CASTYENTEAFF
CDR3nt: TGTGCCAGCACCTACGAGAACACTGAAGCTTTCTTT

j_gene: TRBJ1-5
abundance: NA
v_gene: TRBV19
len: 16
d_gene: TRBD1
CDR3aa: CASSKISGQVNQPQHF
CDR3nt: TGTGCCAGTAGTAAGATTTCGGGACAGGTCAATCAGCCCCAGCATTTT

j_gene: TRBJ1-4
abundance: NA
v_gene: TRBV5-1
len: 16
d_gene: NA
CDR3aa: CASSPGSVATNEKLFF
CDR3nt: TGCGCCAGCAGCCCCGGGTCGGTTGCAACTAATGAAAAACTGTTTTTT

j_gene: TRBJ1-6
abundance: NA
v_gene: TRBV6-1
len: 14
d_gene: NA
CDR3aa: CASSEVPDNSPLHF
CDR3nt: TGTGCCAGCAGTGAAGTCCCAGATAATTCACCCCTCCACTTT

j_gene: TRBJ1-2
abundance: NA
v_gene: TRBV9
len: 13
d_gene: NA
CDR3aa: CASRDDRSYGYTF
CDR3nt: TGTGCCAGCCGGGACGACAGGTCCTATGGCTACACCTTC

j_gene: TRBJ1-5
abundance: NA
v_gene: TRBV29-1
len: 13
d_gene: NA
CDR3aa: CSVATAYNQPQHF
CDR3nt: TGCAGCGTTGCGACAGCCTATAATCAGCCCCAGCATTTT

j_gene: TRBJ2-1
abundance: NA
v_gene: TRBV3-1/TRBV3-2
len: 17
d_gene: TRBD2
CDR3aa: CASSQWGLADSYNEQFF
CDR3nt: TGTGCCAGCAGCCAATGGGGACTAGCGGACTCCTACAATGAGCAGTTCTTC

j_gene: TRBJ2-3
abundance: NA
v_gene: TRBV7-2
len: 17
d_gene: NA
CDR3aa: CASSPPPRAGSTDTQYF
CDR3nt: TGTGCCAGCAGCCCCCCACCCAGGGCGGGGAGCACAGATACGCAGTATTTT

j_gene: TRBJ1-2
abundance: NA
v_gene: TRBV30
len: 17
d_gene: TRBD1
CDR3aa: CAWSARTGRAANYGYTF
CDR3nt: TGTGCCTGGTCAGCAAGGACAGGTCGGGCCGCTAACTATGGCTACACCTTC

j_gene: TRBJ1-6
abundance: NA
v_gene: TRBV4-1
len: 15
d_gene: NA
CDR3aa: CASSPPRAGGSPLHF
CDR3nt: TGCGCCAGCAGCCCCCCCAGGGCCGGCGGATCACCCCTCCACTTT

j_gene: TRBJ2-5
abundance: NA
v_gene: TRBV15
len: 20
d_gene: NA
CDR3aa: CATSRPRGAGFLQWGETQYF
CDR3nt: TGTGCCACCAGCAGACCCCGGGGGGCGGGATTCTTACAATGGGGAGAGACCCAGTACTTC

j_gene: TRBJ1-6
abundance: NA
v_gene: TRBV11-2
len: 17
d_gene: TRBD1
CDR3aa: CASRLTGANSYNSPLHF
CDR3nt: TGTGCCAGCAGGCTGACAGGGGCGAACTCCTATAATTCACCCCTCCACTTT

j_gene: TRBJ1-2
abundance: NA
v_gene: TRBV27
len: 15
d_gene: TRBD1
CDR3aa: CASSFRTGGRYGYTF
CDR3nt: TGTGCCAGCTCTTTTCGGACAGGGGGAAGGTATGGCTACACCTTC

j_gene: TRBJ1-2
abundance: few
v_gene: TRBV14
len: 15
d_gene: NA
CDR3aa: CASSQGVGQTFGYTF
CDR3nt: TGTGCCAGCAGCCAAGGAGTTGGACAGACTTTTGGCTACACCTTC

j_gene: TRBJ1-3
abundance: NA
v_gene: TRBV9
len: 17
d_gene: NA
CDR3aa: CASSVALTVFSGNTIYF
CDR3nt: TGTGCCAGCAGCGTAGCCCTTACAGTTTTCTCTGGAAACACCATATATTTT

j_gene: TRBJ2-7
abundance: once
v_gene: TRBV6-2/TRBV6-3
len: 15
d_gene: TRBD2
CDR3aa: CASSYTALADYEQYF
CDR3nt: TGTGCCAGCAGTTACACCGCACTAGCGGACTACGAGCAGTACTTC

j_gene: TRBJ2-7
abundance: NA
v_gene: TRBV5-4
len: 14
d_gene: TRBD1
CDR3aa: CASSRQGTLYEQYF
CDR3nt: TGTGCCAGCTCCCGACAGGGGACGCTCTACGAGCAGTACTTC

j_gene: TRBJ2-6
abundance: NA
v_gene: TRBV18
len: 16
d_gene: NA
CDR3aa: CASSKTGGFGANVLTF
CDR3nt: TGTGCCAGCTCCAAGACAGGAGGTTTCGGGGCCAACGTCCTGACTTTC

j_gene: TRBJ2-3
abundance: NA
v_gene: TRBV5-4
len: 18
d_gene: TRBD2
CDR3aa: CASSSRLAGGGRTDTQYF
CDR3nt: TGTGCCAGCAGCTCTCGACTAGCGGGAGGCGGACGTACAGATACGCAGTATTTT

j_gene: TRBJ2-1
abundance: NA
v_gene: TRBV5-6
len: 12
d_gene: NA
CDR3aa: CASSADSFEQFF
CDR3nt: TGTGCCAGCAGCGCCGACAGCTTTGAGCAGTTCTTC

j_gene: TRBJ2-7
abundance: NA
v_gene: TRBV27
len: 14
d_gene: TRBD2
CDR3aa: CASSSSGRAYEQYF
CDR3nt: TGTGCCAGCAGTAGTAGCGGGAGAGCTTACGAGCAGTACTTC

j_gene: TRBJ1-2
abundance: few
v_gene: TRBV7-9
len: 16
d_gene: TRBD1
CDR3aa: CASSLPTGAQNHGYTF
CDR3nt: TGTGCCAGCAGCTTACCCACAGGGGCCCAGAACCATGGCTACACCTTC

j_gene: TRBJ1-2
abundance: NA
v_gene: TRBV19
len: 14
d_gene: NA
CDR3aa: CASSPLTSNYGYTF
CDR3nt: TGTGCCAGTAGTCCCTTGACATCTAACTATGGCTACACCTTC

j_gene: TRBJ2-7
abundance: NA
v_gene: TRBV3-1/TRBV3-2
len: 15
d_gene: NA
CDR3aa: CASSPFPVADSEQYF
CDR3nt: TGTGCCAGCAGCCCTTTTCCGGTCGCTGATTCCGAGCAGTACTTC

j_gene: TRBJ2-5
abundance: NA
v_gene: TRBV19
len: 16
d_gene: TRBD2
CDR3aa: CASSIMVAGGQETQYF
CDR3nt: TGTGCCAGTAGTATAATGGTAGCGGGAGGTCAAGAGACCCAGTACTTC

j_gene: TRBJ2-7
abundance: once
v_gene: TRBV13
len: 14
d_gene: NA
CDR3aa: CASSLRGSRYEQYF
CDR3nt: TGTGCCAGCAGCTTAAGGGGGAGTCGATACGAGCAGTACTTC

j_gene: TRBJ2-7
abundance: few
v_gene: TRBV6-2/TRBV6-3
len: 16
d_gene: NA
CDR3aa: CASSPLGAGTLYEQYF
CDR3nt: TGTGCCAGCAGTCCCTTGGGAGCGGGCACCCTATACGAGCAGTACTTC

j_gene: TRBJ2-2
abundance: NA
v_gene: TRBV19
len: 14
d_gene: TRBD2
CDR3aa: CASITGGRPGELFF
CDR3nt: TGTGCCAGTATTACGGGAGGTCGGCCCGGGGAGCTGTTTTTT

j_gene: TRBJ1-5
abundance: NA
v_gene: TRBV11-2
len: 14
d_gene: TRBD1
CDR3aa: CASSPGQQNQPQHF
CDR3nt: TGTGCCAGCAGCCCGGGACAGCAAAATCAGCCCCAGCATTTT

j_gene: TRBJ1-2
abundance: few
v_gene: TRBV7-9
len: 16
d_gene: NA
CDR3aa: CASSQGGLLGGYGYTF
CDR3nt: TGTGCCAGCAGCCAGGGCGGTTTGTTAGGGGGCTATGGCTACACCTTC

j_gene: TRBJ1-2
abundance: NA
v_gene: TRBV25-1
len: 14
d_gene: NA
CDR3aa: CASSLGLTLSGYTF
CDR3nt: TGTGCCAGCAGTCTCGGACTGACGCTCTCCGGCTACACCTTC

j_gene: TRBJ2-2
abundance: NA
v_gene: TRBV12-3/TRBV12-4
len: 13
d_gene: NA
CDR3aa: CATLGGETGELFF
CDR3nt: TGTGCTACCCTGGGGGGAGAGACCGGGGAGCTGTTTTTT

j_gene: TRBJ1-4
abundance: few
v_gene: TRBV4-3
len: 14
d_gene: TRBD1
CDR3aa: CASSQRYRGEKLFF
CDR3nt: TGCGCCAGCAGCCAACGTTACAGGGGGGAAAAACTGTTTTTT

j_gene: TRBJ2-2
abundance: NA
v_gene: TRBV7-2
len: 15
d_gene: NA
CDR3aa: CASSYREGNTGELFF
CDR3nt: TGTGCCAGCAGCTACAGGGAAGGAAACACCGGGGAGCTGTTTTTT

j_gene: TRBJ2-3
abundance: NA
v_gene: TRBV19
len: 14
d_gene: TRBD1
CDR3aa: CASTPGQRSDTQYF
CDR3nt: TGTGCCAGTACCCCGGGACAGCGCTCAGATACGCAGTATTTT

j_gene: TRBJ2-1
abundance: NA
v_gene: TRBV7-2
len: 15
d_gene: NA
CDR3aa: CASSLGGQRPNEQFF
CDR3nt: TGTGCCAGCAGCTTAGGGGGCCAGCGACCCAATGAGCAGTTCTTC

j_gene: TRBJ2-2
abundance: NA
v_gene: TRBV29-1
len: 14
d_gene: NA
CDR3aa: CSVSGTTNTGELFF
CDR3nt: TGCAGCGTCTCCGGGACAACGAACACCGGGGAGCTGTTTTTT

j_gene: TRBJ2-1
abundance: NA
v_gene: TRBV11-2
len: 16
d_gene: NA
CDR3aa: CASSFLSGTLYNEQFF
CDR3nt: TGTGCCAGCAGCTTTTTATCAGGGACTTTATACAATGAGCAGTTCTTC

j_gene: TRBJ2-1
abundance: NA
v_gene: TRBV5-1
len: 17
d_gene: TRBD2
CDR3aa: CASSTLGRESSYNEQFF
CDR3nt: TGCGCCAGCAGCACCCTGGGGCGGGAGAGCTCCTACAATGAGCAGTTCTTC

j_gene: TRBJ2-7
abundance: NA
v_gene: TRBV18
len: 13
d_gene: NA
CDR3aa: CASSPRQPGEQYF
CDR3nt: TGTGCCAGCTCACCAAGGCAGCCCGGGGAGCAGTACTTC

j_gene: TRBJ2-1
abundance: NA
v_gene: TRBV7-8
len: 15
d_gene: TRBD2
CDR3aa: CASSLGTSGKHEQFF
CDR3nt: TGTGCCAGCAGCTTAGGGACTAGCGGGAAGCATGAGCAGTTCTTC

j_gene: TRBJ2-4
abundance: NA
v_gene: TRBV7-2
len: 17
d_gene: TRBD2
CDR3aa: CASSSLAGATTKNIQYF
CDR3nt: TGTGCCAGCAGCTCACTAGCGGGAGCTACTACCAAAAACATTCAGTACTTC

j_gene: TRBJ2-1
abundance: NA
v_gene: TRBV5-1
len: 16
d_gene: TRBD2
CDR3aa: CASSLSPSGIYNEQFF
CDR3nt: TGCGCCAGCAGCTTGTCCCCTAGCGGGATCTACAATGAGCAGTTCTTC

j_gene: TRBJ1-4
abundance: NA
v_gene: TRBV14
len: 14
d_gene: NA
CDR3aa: CASSHVNQGEKLFF
CDR3nt: TGTGCCAGCAGCCACGTTAATCAGGGTGAAAAACTGTTTTTT